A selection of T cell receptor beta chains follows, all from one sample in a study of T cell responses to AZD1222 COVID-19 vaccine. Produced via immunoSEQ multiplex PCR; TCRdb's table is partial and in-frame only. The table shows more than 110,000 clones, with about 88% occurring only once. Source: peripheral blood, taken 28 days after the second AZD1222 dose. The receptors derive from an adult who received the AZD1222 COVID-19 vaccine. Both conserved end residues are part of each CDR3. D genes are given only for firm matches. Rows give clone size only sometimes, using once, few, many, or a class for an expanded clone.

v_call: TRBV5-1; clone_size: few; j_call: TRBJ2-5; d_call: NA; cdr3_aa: CASSLGQGSGTQYF; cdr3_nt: TGCGCCAGCAGCTTGGGGCAGGGGTCGGGGACCCAGTACTTC
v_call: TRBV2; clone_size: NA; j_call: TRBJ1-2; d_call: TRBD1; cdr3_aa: CASSVKGTVYGYTF; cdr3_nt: TGTGCCAGCAGTGTAAAGGGGACAGTCTATGGCTACACCTTC
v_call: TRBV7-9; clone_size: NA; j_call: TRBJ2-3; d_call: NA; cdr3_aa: CASSLPRDTQYF; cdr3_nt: TGTGCCAGCAGTTTACCACGAGATACGCAGTATTTT
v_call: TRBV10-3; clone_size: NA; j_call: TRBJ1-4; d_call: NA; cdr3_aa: CATGVPGGEKLFF; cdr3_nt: TGTGCCACGGGGGTTCCCGGGGGGGAAAAACTGTTTTTT
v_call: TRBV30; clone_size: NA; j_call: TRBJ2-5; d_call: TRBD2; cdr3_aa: CAWSVGLAGGQETQYF; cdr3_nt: TGTGCCTGGAGTGTGGGACTAGCGGGAGGCCAAGAGACCCAGTACTTC
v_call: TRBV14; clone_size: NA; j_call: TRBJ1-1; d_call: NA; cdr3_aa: CASSQFGTRQAFF; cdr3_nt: TGTGCCAGCAGCCAATTTGGGACCCGGCAGGCTTTCTTT
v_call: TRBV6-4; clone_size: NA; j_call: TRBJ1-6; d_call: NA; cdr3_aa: CASSESRGGNSPLHF; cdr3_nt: TGTGCCAGCAGTGAAAGTCGGGGGGGAAATTCACCCCTCCACTTT
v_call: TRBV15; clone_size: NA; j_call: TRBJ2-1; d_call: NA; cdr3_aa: CATSRDLRAGNEQFF; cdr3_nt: TGTGCCACCAGCAGAGATCTGAGGGCCGGTAATGAGCAGTTCTTC
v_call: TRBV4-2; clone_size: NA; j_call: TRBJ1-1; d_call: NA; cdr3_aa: CASSQERGNTEAFF; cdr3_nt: TGTGCCAGCAGCCAGGAGAGGGGGAACACTGAAGCTTTCTTT
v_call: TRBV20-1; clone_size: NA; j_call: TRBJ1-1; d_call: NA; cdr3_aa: CSALRNTEAFF; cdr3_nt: TGCAGTGCCCTACGGAACACTGAAGCTTTCTTT
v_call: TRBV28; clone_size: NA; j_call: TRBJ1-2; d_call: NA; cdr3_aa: CASGTGIYGYTF; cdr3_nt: TGTGCCAGCGGCACAGGTATCTATGGCTACACCTTC
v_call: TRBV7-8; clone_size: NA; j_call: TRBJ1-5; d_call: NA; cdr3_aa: CASSLVFDSNQPQHF; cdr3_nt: TGTGCCAGCAGCTTAGTCTTTGATAGCAATCAGCCCCAGCATTTT
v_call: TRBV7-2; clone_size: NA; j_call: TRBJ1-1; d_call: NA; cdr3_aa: CASSLDGGGTEAFF; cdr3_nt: TGTGCCAGCAGCTTAGATGGGGGAGGCACTGAAGCTTTCTTT
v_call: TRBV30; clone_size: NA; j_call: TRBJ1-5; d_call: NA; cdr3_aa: CAWSVREKTYQPQHF; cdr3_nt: TGTGCCTGGAGTGTACGCGAGAAAACCTATCAGCCCCAGCATTTT
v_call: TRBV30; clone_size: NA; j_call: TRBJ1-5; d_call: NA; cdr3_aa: CACSYSNQPQHF; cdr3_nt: TGTGCCTGTAGTTATAGCAATCAGCCCCAGCATTTT
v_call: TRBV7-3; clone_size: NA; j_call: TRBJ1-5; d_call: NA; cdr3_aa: CASSLTSNQPQHF; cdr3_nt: TGTGCCAGCAGCCTGACTAGCAATCAGCCCCAGCATTTT
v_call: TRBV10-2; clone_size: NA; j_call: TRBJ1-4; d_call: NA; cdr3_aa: CASSELARRLFF; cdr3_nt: TGCGCCAGCAGTGAGCTTGCTCGCAGGCTGTTTTTT
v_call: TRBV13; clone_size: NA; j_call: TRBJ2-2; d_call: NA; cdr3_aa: CASSWSPAGELFF; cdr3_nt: TGTGCCAGCAGCTGGAGCCCCGCCGGGGAGCTGTTTTTT
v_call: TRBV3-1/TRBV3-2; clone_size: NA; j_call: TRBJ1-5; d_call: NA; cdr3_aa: CASSQDLLQPQHF; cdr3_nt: TGTGCCAGCAGCCAAGATCTATTACAGCCCCAGCATTTT
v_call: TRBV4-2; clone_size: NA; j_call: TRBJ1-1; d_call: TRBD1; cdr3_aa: CASSPPERAGGAGTEAFF; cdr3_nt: TGTGCCAGCAGCCCCCCCGAAAGGGCAGGGGGCGCCGGCACTGAAGCTTTCTTT
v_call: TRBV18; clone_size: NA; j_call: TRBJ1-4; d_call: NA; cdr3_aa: CASSPPGAGVEKLFF; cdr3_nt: TGTGCCAGCTCACCACCGGGGGCCGGGGTCGAAAAACTGTTTTTT
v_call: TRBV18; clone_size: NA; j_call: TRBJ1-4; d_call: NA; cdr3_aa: CASSPPGQSNEKLFF; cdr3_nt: TGTGCCAGCTCACCACCTGGACAGAGTAATGAAAAACTGTTTTTT
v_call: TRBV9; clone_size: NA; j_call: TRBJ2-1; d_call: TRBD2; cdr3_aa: CASSVLAGVHNEQFF; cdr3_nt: TGTGCCAGCAGCGTGCTAGCGGGAGTCCACAATGAGCAGTTCTTC
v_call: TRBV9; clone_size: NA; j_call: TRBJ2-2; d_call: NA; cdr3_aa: CASSVEGLTGELFF; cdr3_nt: TGTGCCAGCAGCGTAGAGGGCCTGACCGGGGAGCTGTTTTTT
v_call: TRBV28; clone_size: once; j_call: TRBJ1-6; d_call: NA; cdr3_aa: CASRPLVDSPLHF; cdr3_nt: TGTGCCAGCAGACCCCTAGTGGATTCACCCCTCCACTTT
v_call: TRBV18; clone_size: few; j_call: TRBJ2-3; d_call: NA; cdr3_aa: CASSPRTDTQYF; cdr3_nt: TGTGCCAGCTCACCACGAACAGATACGCAGTATTTT
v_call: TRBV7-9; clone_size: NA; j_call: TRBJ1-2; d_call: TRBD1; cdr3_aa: CASRLNQGELGYTF; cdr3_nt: TGTGCCAGCAGACTAAACCAGGGGGAACTAGGCTACACCTTC
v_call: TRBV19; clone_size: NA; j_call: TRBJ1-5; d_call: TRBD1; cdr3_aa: CASSIELAGTDFNQPQHF; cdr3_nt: TGTGCCAGTAGTATAGAGTTGGCCGGGACAGATTTCAATCAGCCCCAGCATTTT
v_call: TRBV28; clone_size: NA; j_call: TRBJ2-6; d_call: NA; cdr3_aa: CASRQDSSGANVLTF; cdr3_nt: TGTGCCAGCAGACAAGACAGTTCTGGGGCCAACGTCCTGACTTTC
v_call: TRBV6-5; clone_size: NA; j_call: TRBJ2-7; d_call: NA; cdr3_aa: CASGQYEQYF; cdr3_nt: TGTGCCAGCGGCCAGTACGAGCAGTACTTC
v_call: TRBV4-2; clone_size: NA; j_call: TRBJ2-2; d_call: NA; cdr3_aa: CASSQSPSSNTGELFF; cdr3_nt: TGTGCCAGCAGCCAATCTCCTAGCTCCAACACCGGGGAGCTGTTTTTT
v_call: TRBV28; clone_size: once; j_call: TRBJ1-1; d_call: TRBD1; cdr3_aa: CASSGDSLFSYEAFF; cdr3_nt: TGTGCCAGCAGTGGGGACAGCCTTTTTTCATATGAAGCTTTCTTT
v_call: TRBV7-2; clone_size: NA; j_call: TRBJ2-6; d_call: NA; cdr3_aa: CASSLWVAGANVLTF; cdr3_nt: TGTGCCAGCAGCTTATGGGTCGCCGGGGCCAACGTCCTGACTTTC
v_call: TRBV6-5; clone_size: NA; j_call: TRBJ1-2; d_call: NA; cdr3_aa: CASSYSQTGGGYGYTF; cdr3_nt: TGTGCCAGCAGTTACTCCCAAACGGGGGGCGGCTATGGCTACACCTTC
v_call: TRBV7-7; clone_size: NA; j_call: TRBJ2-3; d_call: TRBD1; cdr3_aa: CASSSQGAQDTQYF; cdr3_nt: TGTGCTAGCAGCTCCCAGGGGGCGCAGGATACGCAGTATTTT
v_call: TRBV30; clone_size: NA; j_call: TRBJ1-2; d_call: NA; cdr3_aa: CAWRTPANYGYTF; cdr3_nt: TGTGCCTGGAGGACACCAGCTAACTATGGCTACACCTTC
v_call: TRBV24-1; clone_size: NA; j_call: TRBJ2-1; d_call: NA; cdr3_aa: CATSVPGVLDEQFF; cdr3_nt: TGTGCCACCAGTGTACCGGGAGTGCTAGATGAGCAGTTCTTC
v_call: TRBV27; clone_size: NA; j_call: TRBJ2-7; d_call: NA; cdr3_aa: CASSLSAAGYEQYF; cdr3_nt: TGTGCCAGCAGTTTATCAGCTGCCGGATACGAGCAGTACTTC
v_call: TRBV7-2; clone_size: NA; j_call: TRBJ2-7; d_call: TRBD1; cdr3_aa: CASSSTGVLSYEQYF; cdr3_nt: TGTGCCAGCAGCTCGACAGGGGTATTGTCCTACGAGCAGTACTTC
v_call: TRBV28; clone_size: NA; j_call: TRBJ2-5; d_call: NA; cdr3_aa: CASNPPSGFQETQYF; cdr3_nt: TGTGCCAGCAATCCGCCCAGCGGGTTCCAAGAGACCCAGTACTTC
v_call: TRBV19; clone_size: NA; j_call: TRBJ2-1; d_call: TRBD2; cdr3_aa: CASSSGAGKLIQRSYNEQFF; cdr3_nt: TGTGCCTCCTCGAGCGGGGCAGGGAAATTGATACAGAGGTCCTACAATGAGCAGTTCTTC